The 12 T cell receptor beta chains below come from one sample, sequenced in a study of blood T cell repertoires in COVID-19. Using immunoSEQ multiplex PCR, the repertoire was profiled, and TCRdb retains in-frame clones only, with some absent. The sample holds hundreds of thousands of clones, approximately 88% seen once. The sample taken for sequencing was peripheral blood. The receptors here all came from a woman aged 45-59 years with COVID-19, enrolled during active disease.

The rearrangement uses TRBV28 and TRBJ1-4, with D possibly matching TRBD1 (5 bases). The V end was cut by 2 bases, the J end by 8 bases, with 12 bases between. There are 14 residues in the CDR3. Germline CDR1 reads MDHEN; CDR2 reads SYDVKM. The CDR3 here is CASSLPGLPEKLFF. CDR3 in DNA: TGTGCCAGCAGTTTACCGGGACTCCCGGAAAAACTGTTTTTT. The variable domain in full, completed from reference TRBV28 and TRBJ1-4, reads DVKVTQSSRYLVKRTGEKVFLECVQDMDHENMFWYRQDPGLGLRLIYFSYDVKMKEKGDIPEGYSVSREKKERFSLILESASTNQTSMYLCASSLPGLPEKLFFGSGTQLSVL.

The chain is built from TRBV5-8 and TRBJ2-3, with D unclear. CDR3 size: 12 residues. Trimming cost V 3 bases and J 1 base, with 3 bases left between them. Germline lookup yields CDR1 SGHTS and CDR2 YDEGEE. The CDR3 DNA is TGTGCCAGCAGCTCTGGCACAGATACGCAGTATTTT. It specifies CASSSGTDTQYF.

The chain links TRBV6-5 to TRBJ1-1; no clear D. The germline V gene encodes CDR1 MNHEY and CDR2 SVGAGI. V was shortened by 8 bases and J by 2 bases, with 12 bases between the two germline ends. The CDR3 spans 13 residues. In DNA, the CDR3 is TGTGCCAGCCACGCGGTTATTAACACTGAAGCTTTCTTT. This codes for CASHAVINTEAFF.

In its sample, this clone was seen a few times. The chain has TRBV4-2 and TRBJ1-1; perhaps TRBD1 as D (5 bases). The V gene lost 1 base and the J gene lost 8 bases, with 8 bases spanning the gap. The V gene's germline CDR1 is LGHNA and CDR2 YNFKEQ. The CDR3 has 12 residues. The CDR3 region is CASSQVGLEAFF. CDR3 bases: TGTGCCAGCAGCCAAGTGGGGCTAGAAGCTTTCTTT.

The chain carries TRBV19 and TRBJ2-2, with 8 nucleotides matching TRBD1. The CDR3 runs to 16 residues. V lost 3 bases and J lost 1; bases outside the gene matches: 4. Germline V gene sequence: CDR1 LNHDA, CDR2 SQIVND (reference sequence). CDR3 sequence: CASSIKGTGNTGELFF. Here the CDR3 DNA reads TGTGCCAGTAGTATTAAAGGGACAGGGAACACCGGGGAGCTGTTTTTT.

CDR3 loop: CASSPTGNTEAFF. The CDR3 DNA sequence: TGTGCCAGCAGCCCGACAGGGAACACTGAAGCTTTCTTT. This chain connects TRBV12-3 or TRBV12-4 to TRBJ1-1; TRBD1 is a possible D gene (6 bases). V was cut by 6 bases and J by 1 base, with 9 bases left in between. The CDR3 has 13 residues.

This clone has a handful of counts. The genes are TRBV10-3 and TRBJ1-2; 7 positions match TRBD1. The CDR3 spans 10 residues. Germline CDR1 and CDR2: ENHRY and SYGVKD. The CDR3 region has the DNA TGTGCAACAGGGGTGAACGGCTACACCTTC. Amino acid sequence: CATGVNGYTF.

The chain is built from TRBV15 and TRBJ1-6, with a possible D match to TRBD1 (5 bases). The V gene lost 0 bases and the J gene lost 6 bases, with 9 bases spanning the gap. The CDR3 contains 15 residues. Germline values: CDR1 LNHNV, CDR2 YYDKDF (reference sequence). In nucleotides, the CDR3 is TGTGCCACCAGCAGAGATGTACAGGCTAATTCACCCCTCCACTTT. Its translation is CATSRDVQANSPLHF.

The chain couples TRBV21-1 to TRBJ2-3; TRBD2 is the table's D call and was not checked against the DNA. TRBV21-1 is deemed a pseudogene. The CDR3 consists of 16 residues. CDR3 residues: CASSKAGGVGTDTQYF. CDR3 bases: TGTGCCAGCAGCAAAGCAGGAGGGGTGGGCACAGATACGCAGTATTTT.

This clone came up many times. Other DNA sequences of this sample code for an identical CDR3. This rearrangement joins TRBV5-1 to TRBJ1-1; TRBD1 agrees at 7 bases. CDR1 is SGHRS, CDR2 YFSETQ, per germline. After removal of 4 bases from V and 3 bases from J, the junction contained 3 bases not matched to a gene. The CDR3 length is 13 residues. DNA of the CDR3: TGCGCCAGCAGCCGGGACAGAGACACTGAAGCTTTCTTT. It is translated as CASSRDRDTEAFF.

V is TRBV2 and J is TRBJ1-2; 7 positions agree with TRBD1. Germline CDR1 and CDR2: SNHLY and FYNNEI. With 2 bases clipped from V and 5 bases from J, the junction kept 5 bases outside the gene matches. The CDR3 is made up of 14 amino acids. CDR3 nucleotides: TGTGCCAGCAGTGAACAGGGGGTCCCTTATGGCTACACCTTC. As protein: CASSEQGVPYGYTF.

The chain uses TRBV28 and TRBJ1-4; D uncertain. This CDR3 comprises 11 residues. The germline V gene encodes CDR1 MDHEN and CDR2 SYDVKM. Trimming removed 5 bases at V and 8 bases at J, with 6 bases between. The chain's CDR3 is CASSTTEKLFF. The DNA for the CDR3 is TGTGCCAGCAGTACTACAGAAAAACTGTTTTTT.